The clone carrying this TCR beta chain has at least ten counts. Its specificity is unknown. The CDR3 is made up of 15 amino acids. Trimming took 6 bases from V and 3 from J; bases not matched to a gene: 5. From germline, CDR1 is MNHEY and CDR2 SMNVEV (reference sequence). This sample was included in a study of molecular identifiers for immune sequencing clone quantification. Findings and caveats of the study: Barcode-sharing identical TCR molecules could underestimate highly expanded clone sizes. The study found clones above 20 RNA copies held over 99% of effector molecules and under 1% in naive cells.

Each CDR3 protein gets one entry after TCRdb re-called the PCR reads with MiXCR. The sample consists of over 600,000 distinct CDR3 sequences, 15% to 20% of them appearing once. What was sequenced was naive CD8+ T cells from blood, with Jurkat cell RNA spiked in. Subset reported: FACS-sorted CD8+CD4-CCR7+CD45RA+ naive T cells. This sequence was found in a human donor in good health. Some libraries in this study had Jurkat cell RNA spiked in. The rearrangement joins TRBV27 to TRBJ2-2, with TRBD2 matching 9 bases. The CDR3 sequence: CASRLSGGDTGELFF. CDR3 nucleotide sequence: TGTGCCAGCAGACTTAGCGGGGGAGACACCGGGGAGCTGTTTTTT.